Only one count was recorded for the clone carrying this T cell receptor (beta chain). What it binds is unknown. The data originate from a study of cytomegalovirus exposure and HLA in healthy donors. Vbeta (60) and Jbeta (13) primers were used in the PCR. In the original analysis: The count from a later analysis was tens of millions of unique TCR beta chains, about 10 million of them shared. Using immunoSEQ multiplex PCR, the repertoire was profiled, and TCRdb retains in-frame clones only, with some absent. That table is the source of V, J and clone size, and D and trimming were worked out from the DNA. The table includes tens of thousands of clones, 80% detected once. The CDR3 is 17 amino acids. V gave up 3 bases and J gave up 6 bases; unmatched junction bases: 11. Germline V gene lookup returns CDR1 PRHDT and CDR2 FYEKMQ (reference sequence). General study findings and limits: Among the CMV-associated chains, three were confirmed in vitro as specific for CMV antigens. In an earlier analysis, about 87% or about 30%: the productive usage of most TCR beta V segments. A later analysis found common viral pathogens apparently linked to several of the most significant clusters.

Input material: PBMCs. The genes are TRBV13 and TRBJ1-6; TRBD1 agrees at 7 bases. This TCR derives from a male donor in good health and CMV-seronegative. The CDR3 nucleotides are TGTGCCAGCAGCTTTTTTGCGGAGGGGGCGTTTAATTCACCCCTCCACTTT. Translation gives CASSFFAEGAFNSPLHF.